Listed below are T cell receptor beta chains from one sample, sequenced in a study of blood T cell repertoires in COVID-19. This table comes from immunoSEQ multiplex PCR, and its TCRdb copy is limited to in-frame clones, with some not included. The sample includes approximately 380,000 clones, approximately 90% of them seen just once. Sequenced sample: PBMCs or T cells enriched from blood (not recorded which). Receptors originate from a woman in her thirties or forties who had been exposed to COVID-19. The CDR3 runs from the conserved cysteine through the conserved F or W. A D gene is named only where the DNA matches it firmly. Not every row has a clone size; where given, it reads once, few, many or a size class.

>few|-|TRBV6-5|TRBJ2-7
CASSYSPPSAYEQYF
TGTGCCAGCAGTTACTCGCCACCGTCAGCCTACGAGCAGTACTTC
>-|-|TRBV6-5|TRBJ2-3
CASSSFNTDTQYF
TGTGCCAGCAGTTCATTCAACACAGATACGCAGTATTTT
>-|TRBD1|TRBV6-5|TRBJ1-2
CASREGAGYTF
TGTGCCAGCAGGGAGGGGGCTGGCTACACCTTC
>-|-|TRBV19|TRBJ1-2
CASRRQVGGYGYTF
TGTGCCAGTAGACGACAGGTAGGAGGCTATGGCTACACCTTC
>-|-|TRBV30|TRBJ1-2
CAWSPGVGYTF
TGTGCCTGGAGTCCAGGGGTTGGCTACACCTTC
>-|TRBD1|TRBV27|TRBJ1-6
CASSARTGNHSPLHF
TGTGCCAGCAGTGCACGGACAGGGAACCATTCACCCCTCCACTTT
>once|-|TRBV5-1|TRBJ1-1
CASSLADSGSPEAFF
TGCGCCAGCAGCTTGGCCGACTCCGGGTCCCCCGAAGCTTTCTTT
>-|TRBD1|TRBV30|TRBJ1-2
CAWSDRGIGYTF
TGTGCCTGGAGTGACAGGGGGATTGGCTACACCTTC
>-|-|TRBV10-3|TRBJ2-7
CAIRGDSYEQYF
TGTGCCATCCGCGGGGACTCCTACGAGCAGTACTTC
>few|-|TRBV10-1|TRBJ1-1
CASSPQSPSGEAFF
TGCGCCAGCAGTCCCCAGTCCCCATCCGGGGAAGCTTTCTTT
>-|-|TRBV30|TRBJ1-4
CAWSLTGIYEKLFF
TGTGCCTGGAGCCTAACCGGGATATACGAAAAACTGTTTTTT
>-|-|TRBV19|TRBJ1-3
CASSNQDSLSSGNTIYF
TGTGCCAGTAGCAACCAGGACAGCCTTTCCTCTGGAAACACCATATATTTT
>-|-|TRBV19|TRBJ1-4
CASSSSSRGNEKLFF
TGTGCCAGTAGTAGCTCGAGCAGGGGAAATGAAAAACTGTTTTTT
>-|TRBD1|TRBV3-1/TRBV3-2|TRBJ1-1
CASSQGQGGNTEAFF
TGTGCCAGCAGCCAAGGACAGGGTGGGAACACTGAAGCTTTCTTT
>-|-|TRBV18|TRBJ1-1
CASSPEVTITEAFF
TGTGCCAGCTCACCAGAAGTGACAATCACTGAAGCTTTCTTT
>-|-|TRBV2|TRBJ1-1
CASRERGGTEAFF
TGTGCCAGCAGAGAGAGGGGGGGCACTGAAGCTTTCTTT
>-|-|TRBV9|TRBJ1-2
CASSLGGVGNYGYTF
TGTGCCAGCAGCCTTGGCGGGGTTGGTAACTATGGCTACACCTTC
>-|TRBD1|TRBV7-2|TRBJ1-1
CASSLGQGGNTEAFF
TGTGCCAGCAGCTTAGGACAGGGGGGGAACACTGAAGCTTTCTTT
>-|-|TRBV7-2|TRBJ1-4
CASSLGGNEKLFF
TGTGCCAGCAGCTTAGGGGGCAATGAAAAACTGTTTTTT
>-|-|TRBV5-5|TRBJ1-6
CASSDPGRGRSPLHF
TGTGCCAGCAGCGACCCAGGGAGGGGACGGTCACCCCTCCACTTT
>-|-|TRBV7-2|TRBJ2-5
CASSLPQETQYF
TGTGCCAGCAGCCTTCCGCAAGAGACCCAGTACTTC
>-|-|TRBV5-1|TRBJ2-7
CASSPASGVNEQYF
TGCGCCAGCAGCCCAGCCTCGGGGGTCAACGAGCAGTACTTC
>-|TRBD2|TRBV6-5|TRBJ2-5
CASSYSGGEETQYF
TGTGCCAGCAGTTACTCGGGAGGGGAAGAGACCCAGTACTTC
>-|-|TRBV6-5|TRBJ1-1
CASSYSEVVNTEAFF
TGTGCCAGCAGTTACTCCGAGGTTGTGAACACTGAAGCTTTCTTT
>-|TRBD1|TRBV19|TRBJ1-6
CASSIDGQGYNSPLHF
TGTGCCAGTAGTATAGACGGACAGGGCTATAATTCACCCCTCCACTTT
>-|TRBD1|TRBV14|TRBJ1-3
CASSQGGGQGNTIYF
TGTGCCAGCAGCCAAGGAGGGGGCCAAGGAAACACCATATATTTT
>-|-|TRBV5-1|TRBJ1-1
CASSGNRVGTEAFF
TGCGCCAGCAGCGGGAACAGGGTAGGGACTGAAGCTTTCTTT
>-|TRBD1|TRBV30|TRBJ1-2
CAWSRKGQGAPIYGYTF
TGTGCCTGGAGTAGAAAGGGACAGGGGGCGCCTATCTATGGCTACACCTTC
>once|-|TRBV5-6|TRBJ1-3
CASSVQGNTIYF
TGTGCCAGCAGCGTCCAGGGAAACACCATATATTTT
>-|-|TRBV6-5|TRBJ1-1
CASSYDRQNTEAFF
TGTGCCAGCAGTTACGACAGACAGAACACTGAAGCTTTCTTT
>few|TRBD1|TRBV2|TRBJ1-2
CASSVYRGQGGYTF
TGTGCCAGCAGTGTGTACAGGGGGCAGGGTGGCTACACCTTC
>-|TRBD1|TRBV30|TRBJ1-1
CAWIPRTGYTEAFF
TGTGCCTGGATTCCGAGGACAGGGTACACTGAAGCTTTCTTT
>-|TRBD1|TRBV24-1|TRBJ2-2
CATSDLTGGSTGELFF
TGTGCCACCAGTGATTTGACAGGGGGGAGCACCGGGGAGCTGTTTTTT
>-|-|TRBV7-9|TRBJ2-7
CASSFPTGYEQYF
TGTGCCAGCAGCTTCCCCACAGGGTACGAGCAGTACTTC
>-|-|TRBV11-3|TRBJ2-3
CASTEMGGTTDTQYF
TGTGCCAGCACCGAGATGGGCGGGACCACAGATACGCAGTATTTT
>-|-|TRBV27|TRBJ1-2
CASSPLGSPYGYTF
TGTGCCAGCAGTCCCCTCGGGTCCCCCTATGGCTACACCTTC
>once|-|TRBV5-1|TRBJ1-1
CASSLEHGTEAFF
TGCGCCAGCAGCTTGGAGCACGGCACTGAAGCTTTCTTT
>-|-|TRBV11-2|TRBJ1-2
CASSLDSSYGYTF
TGTGCCAGCAGCCTCGACAGCTCATATGGCTACACCTTC
>-|TRBD2|TRBV5-5|TRBJ2-7
CASSRDPLTSGSSYEQYF
TGTGCCAGCAGCCGCGACCCCCTGACTAGCGGGAGCTCCTACGAGCAGTACTTC
>-|-|TRBV14|TRBJ2-1
CASSQIGSSYNEQFF
TGTGCCAGCAGCCAAATCGGGTCATCCTACAATGAGCAGTTCTTC
>-|-|TRBV29-1|TRBJ1-4
CSVQGSATNEKLFF
TGCAGCGTTCAAGGGAGTGCAACTAATGAAAAACTGTTTTTT
>-|TRBD2|TRBV3-1/TRBV3-2|TRBJ2-7
CASQLAGAYEQYF
TGTGCCAGCCAGCTAGCGGGGGCCTACGAGCAGTACTTC
>-|-|TRBV19|TRBJ1-3
CASSIVHRPIGNTIYF
TGTGCCAGTAGTATAGTTCACAGACCAATTGGAAACACCATATATTTT
>-|-|TRBV7-9|TRBJ1-2
CASTGDLQGDWDYGYTF
TGTGCCAGCACCGGGGACCTACAGGGAGACTGGGACTATGGCTACACCTTC
>-|TRBD1|TRBV2|TRBJ1-1
CASRGQGWAEAFF
TGTGCCAGCAGGGGACAGGGATGGGCTGAAGCTTTCTTT
>-|TRBD2|TRBV27|TRBJ2-1
CASSLTGLVNEQFF
TGTGCCAGCAGTTTAACGGGACTAGTCAATGAGCAGTTCTTC
>-|-|TRBV11-2|TRBJ1-2
CASSRDGGDGYGYTF
TGTGCCAGCAGCCGCGATGGGGGGGACGGCTATGGCTACACCTTC
>-|-|TRBV10-3|TRBJ2-1
CAISEYSSYNEQFF
TGTGCCATCAGTGAGTACAGCTCCTACAATGAGCAGTTCTTC